Described below is a single T cell receptor beta chain sequence and its context. Its specificity is unknown. A read error may account for a junction end that differs from germline. These data belong to a study of cytomegalovirus exposure and HLA in healthy donors. Study outcomes and limitations: Rarity characterized most TCR sequences, yet some public TCRs appeared in many donors. Sequencing probably produced one cluster of sequence variants that were highly shared. In a later analysis, DRB1 alleles had the most associated TCRs; HLA-C alleles the fewest. In a later analysis, CMV-associated beta chains were mostly HLA-associated, it appeared.

With 60 Vbeta and 13 Jbeta primers, the PCR was carried out. TCRdb's table, derived via immunoSEQ multiplex PCR, lists solely in-frame clones and lacks some. Among fewer than 150,000 clones listed, 60% to 85% were seen once. Source material: PBMCs. The clonotype was recovered from a woman aged 35 to 49 in good health and CMV-seropositive.

In nucleotides, the CDR3 is TGCGCCGGCAGTGCCACCTCGGGGACAGATACGCAGTATTTT. Protein product: CAGSATSGTDTQYF. The chain carries TRBV10-1 and TRBJ2-3; TRBD2 is a possible D gene (5 bases). Germline assignment: CDR1 WNHNN and CDR2 SYGVQD (reference sequence). The CDR3 loop spans 14 amino acids.